This TCR beta chain was recovered during a study of T cell repertoires in cytomegalovirus infection (dated by TCRdb to the late 2010s). Some background on the complete study: The peptide stimulations were aimed at well-studied HLA-B-restricted epitopes as well as recently identified HLA-C-restricted CMV epitopes, whose presentation resists viral immunomodulation. The HLA type of each donor mattered for the analysis, because public TCR beta signatures pointed to carriage of CMV infection along with the matching HLA type.

The treatment or condition tag for this specimen amounts to: in vitro stimulation with specific CMV peptide epitopes to enrich CMV-specific T cells. The data were produced on an Illumina HiSeq 1500. The raw public reads went through TCRdb reprocessing: fastp at Q25, MiXCR clone calling, in-frame beta chains kept. Each CDR3 protein appears once, grouped with its most common genes and DNA. The sample includes 900,000 to 950,000 distinct CDR3 sequences, with less than 35% observed a single time. Clones ranked in the top ten supply more than 12% of the sample. Remarks on this clonotype: Its antigen is currently not known. Qualities for individual bases were not recorded, and no much larger clone is one base off.

Trimming removed 3 bases from V and 0 bases from J, leaving 9 bases between the germline ends. Taken from the germline V gene, the CDR1 and CDR2 loops are MNHEY and SVGAGI. The CDR3 runs 15 residues from the cysteine to the phenylalanine. The only DNA kept is the CDR3, 45 bases in frame from the first base. Paper-wide results and their limitations: In both this cohort and an independent cohort of some 380 donors, the cumulative frequency of public TCR beta family members distinguished carriers of CMV infection plus the relevant HLA type. The ex vivo response was dominated by HLA-C-restricted CMV-specific TCR beta clonotypes, which also provided the single most frequent clonotype in two of eight donors.

The specimen was cultured CD8+ T cells from PBMCs, collected from culture after CMV antigen stimulation. The sequence came from a human donor in good health (CMV status not recorded). Some clones in this sample may be carry-over from other donors' samples. The rearrangement combines TRBV6-5 with TRBJ2-1; matching of 6 bases hints at TRBD1 as the D gene. The CDR3 region has the sequence CASSYIQGSYNEQFF. The sequence in DNA is TGTGCCAGCAGTTATATACAGGGCTCCTACAATGAGCAGTTCTTC.